This TCR beta chain stems from a study of naive and memory T cell subsets. Overall study findings and caveats: This RNA-based method may be sensitive to activation-related transcript changes.

The SP2 primer and nested alpha and beta constant region primers amplified ligated cDNA in four rounds. For blood and skin samples, reverse transcription used TCR alpha and beta constant primers. In TCRdb, the 5' RACE reads were re-called with MiXCR into one record per CDR3 protein. The top ten clones hold 9.8% of a sample with 58,000 or so distinct CDR3 sequences, 6% to 8% of them seen once. Only a few counts were recorded for this clonotype. Its target is unknown. CDR3 length equals 11 residues. Germline lookup yields CDR1 PRHDT and CDR2 FYEKMQ (reference sequence). Trimming left V 8 bases short and J 3 bases short, with 7 bases between. TCR cDNA received a 3' ligated oligonucleotide that carried a UMI. RNA was extracted from more than 2 ml of whole blood of healthy adults. Cells were not sorted; total RNA input targeted roughly 1 to 1000 ng.

The clonotype was recovered from a female donor in good health. The chain recombines TRBV13 with TRBJ1-1; D is unclear. CDR3 nucleotide sequence: TGTGCCAGCGGGCGGGACACTGAAGCTTTCTTT. The encoded protein is CASGRDTEAFF.